These 19 T cell receptor beta chains were all obtained from the same sample, sequenced in a study of identical twins. TCRdb fed the 5' RACE reads into MiXCR, producing one record per CDR3 protein. The data hold fewer than 900,000 distinct CDR3 sequences, with about 20% observed a single time. This same sample was also part of a study on T cells expressing NK-cell markers.

Material for sequencing was PBMCs. These receptors all stem from a woman aged 18-29 years in good health.

This clonotype was detected a few times. The CDR3 DNA is TGTGCCAGCAGTTGGGGCGGGGGGGCCTCCTACGAGCAGTACTTC. The encoded protein is CASSWGGGASYEQYF. The chain has TRBV12-3 or TRBV12-4 and TRBJ2-7; 9 positions agree with TRBD2. The V and J ends lost 4 bases and 0 bases, in that order; junction bases with no gene match: 4. CDR3 length: 15 residues.

As to this clonotype: A read error is likely, as this CDR3 ends without the conserved phenylalanine or tryptophan. This chain joins TRBV29-1 and TRBJ2-7; 9 bases line up with TRBD2. Germline CDR1 is SQVTM and CDR2 is ANQGSEA. V lost 3 bases, J lost 4 bases, and 7 bases stayed unmatched. The CDR3 extends over 14 amino acids. CDR3 in DNA: TGCAGCGTTGAGATTAGCGGGAGTGGTTACGAGCAGTACTTA. Its translation: CSVEISGSGYEQYL.

This clonotype turned up a few times. V usage is TRBV12-3 or TRBV12-4 and J usage is TRBJ1-4; D is perhaps TRBD1 (5 bases). This CDR3 has 14 residues. The V gene lost 6 bases and the J gene lost 8 bases, with 16 bases spanning the gap. In DNA, the CDR3 is TGTGCCAGCAGAGGGGTCGGAGGTCAGGAAAAACTGTTTTTT. It translates to CASRGVGGQEKLFF.

The CDR3 sequence: CSAFRGNTEAFF. CDR3 coding DNA: TGCAGTGCTTTCAGGGGGAACACTGAAGCTTTCTTT. The chain links TRBV20-1 to TRBJ1-1; D is perhaps TRBD1 (6 bases). V dropped 5 bases and J dropped 1 base, with 8 bases sitting between them. The CDR3 length is 12 residues. Germline CDR1 DFQATT, CDR2 SNEGSKA (reference sequence).

The chain employs TRBV15 and TRBJ1-3; no definite D call. Per the germline V gene, CDR1 is LNHNV and CDR2 is YYDKDF (reference sequence). CDR3 length equals 15 residues. The ends were cut back, 1 base at V and 2 bases at J, with 9 bases in the middle. This CDR3 reads CATSRASIAGNTIYF. The CDR3 DNA sequence: TGTGCCACCAGCAGAGCCAGCATCGCTGGAAACACCATATATTTT.

J is TRBJ2-7 and V is TRBV12-3 or TRBV12-4, with 9 positions matching TRBD2. The CDR3 spans 15 residues. The V segment lost 4 bases and the J segment 6 bases; nucleotides outside the gene matches: 10. The CDR3 loop is CASSSPGAGGFEQYF. CDR3 sequence (DNA): TGTGCCAGCAGTTCGCCGGGGGCGGGAGGGTTCGAGCAGTACTTC.

This clonotype was detected a few times. This chain connects TRBV6-2 or TRBV6-3 to TRBJ2-7, with D perhaps TRBD2 (6 bases). The length of the CDR3 is 18 residues. Looked up from germline, CDR1 is MNHEY and CDR2 is SVGEGT. The V gene lost 2 bases and the J gene lost 1 base, with 21 bases spanning the gap. The CDR3 DNA follows: TGTGCCAGCAGTTACGCCTCCGGGGGAGCCCAGGGATCCTACGAGCAGTACTTC. Amino acid sequence: CASSYASGGAQGSYEQYF.

A note on this clonotype: Compared with germline, one end of the junction differs, possibly owing to a read error. This chain links TRBV7-7 with TRBJ2-5; 10 bases are shared with TRBD2. The CDR3 contains 17 residues. Per the germline V gene, CDR1 is SSHAT and CDR2 is FNYEAQ (reference sequence). This CDR3 is CASSLVFGTSAQETQYF. In DNA form, the CDR3 reads TGTGCTAGCAGCTTAGTATTCGGGACTAGCGCCCAAGAGACCCAGTACTTC.

This clonotype was recorded many times. The junction differs from germline at one of its ends, possibly a read error. The V call is TRBV12-3 or TRBV12-4, the J call TRBJ2-3, with 7 bases aligning to TRBD2. This CDR3 has 16 residues. The CDR3 spells CASSLAAGMSTDTQYF. The CDR3 nucleotides are TGTGCCAGCAGTCTAGCGGCGGGTATGAGTACAGATACGCAGTATTTT.

The chain links TRBV20-1 to TRBJ2-3; 11 bases line up with TRBD2. Germline trimming cut 7 bases from V and 1 base from J; bases unmatched to any gene: 7. The CDR3 is made up of 15 amino acids. CDR1 is DFQATT and CDR2 is SNEGSKA in the germline V gene (reference sequence). CDR3 DNA: TGCAGTGTCTCCCTTAGCGGGGGGGGCACAGATACGCAGTATTTT. Translated, it gives CSVSLSGGGTDTQYF.

The rearrangement uses TRBV7-9 and TRBJ2-7; maybe TRBD1 (5 bases). The CDR3 contains 16 residues. CDR1 is SEHNR and CDR2 is FQNEAQ in the germline V gene (reference sequence). Trimming removed 3 bases at V and 6 bases at J, with 21 bases between. CDR3 sequence reads: CASSFGSTDPFSEQYF. In nucleotides, the CDR3 is TGTGCCAGCAGCTTTGGGTCGACAGATCCATTCAGCGAGCAGTACTTC.

This clonotype was counted many times. The chain uses TRBV7-2 and TRBJ2-1, with 9 bases that match TRBD2. The CDR3 runs to 15 residues. Losses at the gene ends were 5 bases for V and 7 bases for J; bases not matched to a gene: 9. Per the germline V gene, CDR1 is SGHTA and CDR2 is FQGNSA. The CDR3 bases are TGTGCCAGCAGCATACTAGCGGGCCAACTTAATGAGCAGTTCTTC. It translates to CASSILAGQLNEQFF.

The V call is TRBV19, the J call TRBJ1-5, with TRBD1 as a possible D gene (6 bases). Trimming took 6 bases from V and 6 from J, leaving 12 bases between them. This CDR3 is 13 amino acids long. CDR1 and CDR2 from the germline V gene are LNHDA and SQIVND (reference sequence). CDR3 nucleotide sequence: TGTGCCAGTAGCCAGGGGTTCTCTCAGCCCCAGCATTTT. Amino acids: CASSQGFSQPQHF.

Many counts were recorded for this clonotype. The rearrangement joins TRBV27 to TRBJ2-7; D is possibly TRBD1 (5 bases). The germline CDR1 and CDR2 sequences are MNHEY and SMNVEV (reference sequence). The CDR3 length is 13 residues. V shed 6 bases and J shed 1 base, with 10 bases lying between them. DNA for the CDR3: TGTGCCAGCAGCCGTGGACAATCCTACGAGCAGTACTTC. Translated, it gives CASSRGQSYEQYF.

This chain connects TRBV2 to TRBJ1-4; 10 bases fit TRBD1. Trimming took 11 bases from V and 3 from J; bases not matched to a gene: 12. CDR1 and CDR2 from the germline V gene are SNHLY and FYNNEI. The CDR3 is 16 residues long. The chain's CDR3 is CAGRDRGFEANEKLFF. Here the CDR3 DNA reads TGTGCCGGCCGGGACAGGGGATTCGAGGCTAATGAAAAACTGTTTTTT.

The V call is TRBV5-1, the J call TRBJ2-5; 7 bases align to TRBD2. Germline CDR1 and CDR2: SGHRS and YFSETQ. The V gene end was trimmed by 0 bases and the J gene end by 4 bases; junction bases not matched to a gene: 6. The CDR3 consists of 15 residues. The CDR3 region has the DNA TGCGCCAGCAGCTTGGAGCGGGGTTACGGAGAGACCCAGTACTTC. This encodes CASSLERGYGETQYF.

The chain links TRBV2 to TRBJ2-1; TRBD2 agrees at 9 bases. This CDR3 has 15 amino acids. The germline CDR1 and CDR2 sequences are SNHLY and FYNNEI. V dropped 8 bases and J dropped 9; count of bases not matched to a gene: 14. The CDR3 protein is CASGRRGGAQGEQFF. The CDR3 nucleotides read TGTGCCAGCGGCCGGCGGGGGGGTGCCCAAGGTGAGCAGTTCTTC.

This clonotype was picked up a small number of times. V usage is TRBV20-1 and J usage is TRBJ2-7, with a weak D call TRBD1 (5 bases). The V gene's germline CDR1 is DFQATT and CDR2 SNEGSKA (reference sequence). V dropped 5 bases and J dropped 4 bases, with 12 bases sitting between them. The CDR3 extends over 12 amino acids. The CDR3 region is CSARSDRYEQYF. The CDR3 nucleotides read TGCAGTGCTCGCTCTGACAGATACGAGCAGTACTTC.

This clonotype was detected only a few times. The gene calls are TRBV20-1 and TRBJ2-1, with no clear D. The length of the CDR3 is 11 residues. CDR1 DFQATT and CDR2 SNEGSKA come from the germline V gene (reference sequence). Trimming took 3 bases from V and 8 from J, leaving 8 bases between them. This CDR3 reads CSASRLDEQFF. CDR3 bases: TGCAGTGCTAGTCGCCTCGATGAGCAGTTCTTC.